Shown below are 3 T cell receptor beta chains from a single sample sequenced in a study of T-cell reconstitution after alpha-beta-depleted transplantation in children. Unique molecular identifiers featured in how the TCRbeta library was prepared. TCRdb used MiXCR to reprocess the PCR reads, holding one entry per CDR3 protein. This sample has around 380,000 distinct CDR3 sequences, with about a tenth found just once. The material sequenced was PBMCs from the stem cell graft donor, taken from the stem cell graft. The receptors come from a human donor who donated a stem cell graft to a child with acute myeloid leukemia.

The chain couples TRBV10-2 to TRBJ2-1; TRBD2 aligns across 9 bases. There are 18 residues in the CDR3. After removal of 6 bases from V and 0 bases from J, the junction contained 12 bases not matched to a gene. Per the germline V gene, CDR1 is WSHSY and CDR2 is SAAADI. The CDR3 here is CASSHFAGGTSSYNEQFF. CDR3 DNA: TGCGCCAGCAGCCATTTTGCGGGGGGGACAAGCTCCTACAATGAGCAGTTCTTC.

This clonotype was seen ten or more times. This rearrangement joins TRBV20-1 to TRBJ2-7, with 7 bases that match TRBD2. The germline V gene has CDR1 DFQATT and CDR2 SNEGSKA (reference sequence). The junction had 12 bases not matched to a gene; V was cut back by 0 bases and J by 7 bases. The CDR3 is 15 residues long. The CDR3 reads CSARDYGAGAEEQYF. The CDR3 DNA is TGCAGTGCTAGAGATTACGGGGCGGGAGCGGAAGAGCAGTACTTC.

There are a few counts of this clonotype. The chain is built from TRBV5-1 and TRBJ2-7, with D possibly matching TRBD2 (6 bases). The germline CDR1 and CDR2 sequences are SGHRS and YFSETQ. The length of the CDR3 is 14 residues. Trimming left V 2 bases short and J 6 bases short, with 15 bases between. DNA for the CDR3: TGCGCCAGCAGCTTTACTCCCGCGGGACCCGAGCAGTACTTC. Residues: CASSFTPAGPEQYF.